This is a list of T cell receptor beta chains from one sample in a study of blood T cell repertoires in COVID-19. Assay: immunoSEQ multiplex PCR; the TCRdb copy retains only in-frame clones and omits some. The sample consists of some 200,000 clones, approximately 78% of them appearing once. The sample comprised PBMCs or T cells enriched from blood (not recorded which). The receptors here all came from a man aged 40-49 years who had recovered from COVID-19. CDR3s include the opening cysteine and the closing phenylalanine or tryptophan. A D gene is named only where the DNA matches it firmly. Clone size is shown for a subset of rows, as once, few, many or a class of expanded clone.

cdr3_nt: TGCGCCAGCAGCTTGGGGGCCCCCGCCTACGAGCAGTACTTC
cdr3_aa: CASSLGAPAYEQYF
clone_size: NA
j_call: TRBJ2-7
v_call: TRBV5-1
d_call: NA

cdr3_nt: TGCAGCGTTCGGACAGGGATCTATAATTCACCCCTCCACTTT
cdr3_aa: CSVRTGIYNSPLHF
clone_size: NA
j_call: TRBJ1-6
v_call: TRBV29-1
d_call: TRBD1

cdr3_nt: TGTGCCTGGGGGACTAGCGGGACCCCCTACGAGCAGTACTTC
cdr3_aa: CAWGTSGTPYEQYF
clone_size: NA
j_call: TRBJ2-7
v_call: TRBV30
d_call: TRBD2

cdr3_nt: TGTGCCAGCAGCCCTGGGGGGTCTCTCTACGAGCAGTACTTC
cdr3_aa: CASSPGGSLYEQYF
clone_size: once
j_call: TRBJ2-7
v_call: TRBV7-2
d_call: NA

cdr3_nt: TGTGCCAGCAGCCGGACAGGGCTGGGGAACTATGGCTACACCTTC
cdr3_aa: CASSRTGLGNYGYTF
clone_size: NA
j_call: TRBJ1-2
v_call: TRBV7-8
d_call: TRBD1

cdr3_nt: TGTGCCAGCGACCGCGGGGGATATGGCTACACCTTC
cdr3_aa: CASDRGGYGYTF
clone_size: NA
j_call: TRBJ1-2
v_call: TRBV28
d_call: NA

cdr3_nt: TGTGCCAGCCGGGACTACCCTTCAGATACGCAGTATTTT
cdr3_aa: CASRDYPSDTQYF
clone_size: NA
j_call: TRBJ2-3
v_call: TRBV27
d_call: TRBD2

cdr3_nt: TGTGCCAGTAGCCCTAGAGGGGGCGCGGTCCTCTATGGCTACACCTTC
cdr3_aa: CASSPRGGAVLYGYTF
clone_size: NA
j_call: TRBJ1-2
v_call: TRBV19
d_call: TRBD1

cdr3_nt: TGTGCCAGCAGCCAAGAGCGAAGACTAGCGGGAGCGTTCCACGAGCAGTACTTC
cdr3_aa: CASSQERRLAGAFHEQYF
clone_size: NA
j_call: TRBJ2-7
v_call: TRBV3-1/TRBV3-2
d_call: TRBD2

cdr3_nt: TGTGCCAGCAGCATCGGGACAGGCCTCGGAGTTGAGCAGTTCTTC
cdr3_aa: CASSIGTGLGVEQFF
clone_size: few
j_call: TRBJ2-1
v_call: TRBV11-2
d_call: TRBD1

cdr3_nt: TGTGCCAGTAGTTCCGGGACAGCCCATTCTGAAGCTTTCTTT
cdr3_aa: CASSSGTAHSEAFF
clone_size: NA
j_call: TRBJ1-1
v_call: TRBV19
d_call: TRBD1